A selection of T cell receptor beta chains follows, all from one sample in a study of blood T cell repertoires in COVID-19. TCRdb's table, derived via immunoSEQ multiplex PCR, lists solely in-frame clones and lacks some. The table records 70,000 or so clones, more than 80% of them present only once. Sequenced sample: peripheral blood. The receptors were gathered from a woman of 80 years or more with active COVID-19. CDR3s include the opening cysteine and the closing phenylalanine or tryptophan. Each record gives: J gene, V gene, clone size, D gene, CDR3 length, CDR3 protein, CDR3 DNA. A D gene is named only where the DNA matches it firmly. Not every row has a clone size; where given, it reads once, few, many or a size class.

TRBJ2-2,TRBV6-5,.,TRBD1,15,CASSKGQGSPGELFF,TGTGCCAGCAGTAAGGGACAGGGTAGTCCCGGGGAGCTGTTTTTT
TRBJ2-3,TRBV5-6,.,TRBD2,15,CASSLAGGRADTQYF,TGTGCCAGCAGCTTAGCGGGAGGGCGCGCAGATACGCAGTATTTT
TRBJ2-1,TRBV5-1,.,.,15,CASSLGAGNENEQFF,TGCGCCAGCAGCTTGGGGGCAGGGAACGAGAATGAGCAGTTCTTC
TRBJ2-5,TRBV15,.,TRBD2,18,CATSRGRLAAFLKETQYF,TGTGCCACCAGCAGAGGACGGCTAGCGGCCTTCCTTAAAGAGACCCAGTACTTC
TRBJ2-5,TRBV6-5,.,.,13,CASRPTGGETQYF,TGTGCCAGCAGACCCACGGGTGGAGAGACCCAGTACTTC
TRBJ2-3,TRBV6-2/TRBV6-3,.,TRBD2,15,CASSDRLAGGWEQYF,TGTGCCAGCAGCGACCGACTAGCGGGAGGGTGGGAGCAGTATTTT
TRBJ2-3,TRBV28,.,.,15,CASSPPPGIGYTQYF,TGTGCCAGCAGTCCCCCCCCAGGGATCGGATATACGCAGTATTTT
TRBJ2-7,TRBV10-3,.,TRBD1,14,CAISTGTGTYEQYF,TGTGCCATCAGTACCGGGACAGGGACCTACGAGCAGTACTTC
TRBJ1-5,TRBV19,.,.,15,CASKNRAGDNQPQHF,TGTGCCAGTAAAAACCGGGCAGGGGATAATCAGCCCCAGCATTTT
TRBJ1-2,TRBV5-4,once,TRBD1,15,CASSARQGANYGYTF,TGTGCCAGCAGCGCAAGACAGGGGGCTAACTATGGCTACACCTTC
TRBJ2-2,TRBV5-6,.,TRBD1,14,CASSVSGGTGELFF,TGTGCCAGCAGCGTTTCAGGGGGCACCGGGGAGCTGTTTTTT
TRBJ1-2,TRBV19,.,.,15,CASSILQAAVYRYTF,TGTGCCAGTAGTATATTACAAGCGGCCGTGTATCGCTACACCTTC
TRBJ2-7,TRBV7-9,.,TRBD2,15,CASSSGLAGEYEQYF,TGTGCCAGCAGCTCCGGGCTAGCGGGAGAGTACGAGCAGTACTTC
TRBJ2-7,TRBV11-2,.,.,16,CASSPVRGRGPYEQYF,TGTGCCAGCAGCCCAGTAAGGGGGCGGGGTCCGTACGAGCAGTACTTC
TRBJ2-1,TRBV19,.,TRBD2,17,CASSISASGSRVDEQFF,TGTGCCAGTAGTATATCAGCTAGCGGGAGTAGAGTGGATGAGCAGTTCTTC
TRBJ2-1,TRBV28,.,TRBD2,15,CASKLAGGPYNEQFF,TGTGCCAGCAAGTTAGCGGGAGGGCCGTACAATGAGCAGTTCTTC
TRBJ2-2,TRBV20-1,once,TRBD2,15,CSASFAGGPAGELFF,TGCAGTGCTAGTTTCGCGGGAGGGCCCGCCGGGGAGCTGTTTTTT
TRBJ2-3,TRBV28,once,.,14,CASSLSGYTDTQYF,TGTGCCAGCAGTTTATCGGGGTATACAGATACGCAGTATTTT
TRBJ1-3,TRBV18,.,TRBD1,15,CASSRQGRSGNTIYF,TGTGCCAGCTCACGACAGGGTAGATCTGGAAACACCATATATTTT
TRBJ1-1,TRBV7-9,.,.,12,CASSLGGARAFF,TGTGCCAGCAGCTTAGGAGGAGCTAGGGCTTTCTTT
TRBJ2-3,TRBV5-1,.,TRBD2,17,CASSLGTSGSRTDTQYF,TGCGCCAGCAGCTTGGGGACTAGCGGGAGTCGTACAGATACGCAGTATTTT
TRBJ2-1,TRBV28,.,TRBD2,20,CASSLGLAGGLLGSYNEQFF,TGTGCCAGCAGCCTGGGACTAGCGGGAGGTTTACTGGGCTCCTACAATGAGCAGTTCTTC
TRBJ2-5,TRBV5-3,few,.,11,CASRIHRAQYF,TGTGCCAGTCGGATCCACAGGGCCCAGTACTTC
TRBJ1-1,TRBV28,.,.,15,CASSQADSLGTEAFF,TGTGCCAGCAGTCAAGCCGACTCCCTTGGCACTGAAGCTTTCTTT
TRBJ2-5,TRBV15,.,.,12,CATSRDRETQYF,TGTGCCACCAGCAGAGATCGGGAGACCCAGTACTTC
TRBJ1-2,TRBV7-2,.,.,13,CASSNRDHQGYTF,TGTGCCAGCAGTAACAGGGACCATCAGGGCTACACCTTC
TRBJ2-7,TRBV5-4,.,.,14,CASSPHSKPLEQYF,TGTGCCAGCAGCCCCCACTCAAAGCCCCTCGAGCAGTACTTC
TRBJ2-1,TRBV3-1/TRBV3-2,.,TRBD2,15,CASSAGLAVYNEQFF,TGTGCCAGCAGCGCCGGACTAGCGGTCTACAATGAGCAGTTCTTC
TRBJ2-3,TRBV19,.,.,16,CASSIGSGGFTDTQYF,TGTGCCAGTAGTATCGGTAGCGGAGGGTTCACAGATACGCAGTATTTT
TRBJ2-7,TRBV29-1,.,TRBD1,12,CSAGTGSYEQYF,TGCAGCGCCGGGACAGGGTCCTACGAGCAGTACTTC
TRBJ1-1,TRBV28,.,.,17,CASSLVGSRVMNTEAFF,TGTGCCAGCAGTTTGGTAGGGTCGCGGGTCATGAACACTGAAGCTTTCTTT
TRBJ1-5,TRBV2,.,.,15,CASSESQGTNQPQHF,TGTGCCAGCAGTGAGTCCCAGGGTACCAATCAGCCCCAGCATTTT
TRBJ2-7,TRBV12-2,once,.,18,CASRFSSPTSGSWYEQYF,TGTGCAAGTCGCTTCAGCTCCCCAACTAGCGGGAGTTGGTACGAGCAGTACTTC
TRBJ2-3,TRBV5-1,.,TRBD1,14,CASSPTGGADTQYF,TGCGCCAGCAGCCCGACAGGGGGCGCGGATACGCAGTATTTT
TRBJ1-2,TRBV2,.,TRBD1,16,CARDRDSPGSNYGYTF,TGTGCCAGAGATAGGGACAGCCCCGGCTCTAACTATGGCTACACCTTC
TRBJ2-3,TRBV5-1,.,TRBD1,14,CASSVDRGTDTQYF,TGCGCCAGCAGCGTCGACAGGGGAACAGATACGCAGTATTTT
TRBJ2-2,TRBV25-1,few,TRBD1,16,CASNPGTGGNTGELFF,TGTGCCAGCAATCCCGGGACAGGGGGGAACACCGGGGAGCTGTTTTTT
TRBJ2-3,TRBV28,.,TRBD2,17,CASSPISLAGGTDTQYF,TGTGCCAGCAGTCCCATTTCACTAGCGGGAGGGACAGATACGCAGTATTTT
TRBJ1-3,TRBV30,.,.,14,CAWSRGSSGNTIYF,TGTGCCTGGAGTAGGGGTAGCTCTGGAAACACCATATATTTT
TRBJ2-2,TRBV24-1,.,TRBD1,16,CATSDPRQGATGELFF,TGTGCCACCAGTGATCCGAGACAGGGAGCCACCGGGGAGCTGTTTTTT
TRBJ1-3,TRBV9,.,.,15,CASSVASGNGNTIYF,TGTGCCAGCAGCGTAGCTTCAGGGAATGGAAACACCATATATTTT
TRBJ1-2,TRBV2,.,.,14,CASSELGLNYGYTF,TGTGCCAGCAGTGAATTGGGACTCAACTATGGCTACACCTTC
TRBJ1-1,TRBV29-1,.,TRBD1,12,CSFRGISPEAFF,TGCAGTTTCAGGGGGATCTCCCCTGAAGCTTTCTTT
TRBJ2-2,TRBV9,.,.,11,CASRSTGELFF,TGTGCCAGCAGGAGCACCGGGGAGCTGTTTTTT
TRBJ2-1,TRBV9,.,TRBD1,15,CASSDQGQGANEQFF,TGTGCCAGCAGCGATCAAGGACAGGGGGCCAATGAGCAGTTCTTC